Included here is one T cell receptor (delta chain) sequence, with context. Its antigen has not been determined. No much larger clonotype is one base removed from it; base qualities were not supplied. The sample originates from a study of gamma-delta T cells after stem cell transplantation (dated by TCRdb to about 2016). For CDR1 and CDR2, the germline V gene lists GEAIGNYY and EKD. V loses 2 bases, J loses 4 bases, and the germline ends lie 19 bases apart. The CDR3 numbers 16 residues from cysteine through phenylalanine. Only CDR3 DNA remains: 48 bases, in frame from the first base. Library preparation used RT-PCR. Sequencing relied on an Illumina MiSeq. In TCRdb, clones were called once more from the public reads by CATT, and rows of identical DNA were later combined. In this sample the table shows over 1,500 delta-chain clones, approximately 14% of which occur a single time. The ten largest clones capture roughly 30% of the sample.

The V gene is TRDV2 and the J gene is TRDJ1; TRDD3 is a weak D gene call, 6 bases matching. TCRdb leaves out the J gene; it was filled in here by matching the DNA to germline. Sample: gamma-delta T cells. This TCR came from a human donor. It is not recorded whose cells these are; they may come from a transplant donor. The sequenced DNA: TGTGCCTGTGACAGAACTGGGCGCCGCGCCGGCGATAAACTCATCTTT. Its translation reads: CACDRTGRRAGDKLIF.